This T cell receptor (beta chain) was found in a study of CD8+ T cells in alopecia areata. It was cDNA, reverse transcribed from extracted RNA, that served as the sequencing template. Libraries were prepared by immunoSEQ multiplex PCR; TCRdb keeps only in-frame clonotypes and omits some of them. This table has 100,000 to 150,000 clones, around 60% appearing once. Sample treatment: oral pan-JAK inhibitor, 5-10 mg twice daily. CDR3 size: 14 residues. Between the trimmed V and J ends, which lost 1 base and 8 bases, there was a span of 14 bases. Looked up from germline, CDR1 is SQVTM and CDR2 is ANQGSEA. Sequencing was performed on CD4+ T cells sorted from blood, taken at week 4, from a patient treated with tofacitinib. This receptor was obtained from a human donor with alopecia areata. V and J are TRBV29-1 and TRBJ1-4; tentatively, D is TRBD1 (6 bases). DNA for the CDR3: TGCAGCGTTGAAGCCCCGGGGGCTCACGAAAAACTGTTTTTT. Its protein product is CSVEAPGAHEKLFF. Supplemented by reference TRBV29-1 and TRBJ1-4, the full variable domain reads SAVISQKPSRDICQRGTSLTIQCQVDSQVTMMFWYRQQPGQSLTLIATANQGSEATYESGFVIDKFPISRPNLTFSTLTVSNMSPEDSSIYLCSVEAPGAHEKLFFGSGTQLSVL.